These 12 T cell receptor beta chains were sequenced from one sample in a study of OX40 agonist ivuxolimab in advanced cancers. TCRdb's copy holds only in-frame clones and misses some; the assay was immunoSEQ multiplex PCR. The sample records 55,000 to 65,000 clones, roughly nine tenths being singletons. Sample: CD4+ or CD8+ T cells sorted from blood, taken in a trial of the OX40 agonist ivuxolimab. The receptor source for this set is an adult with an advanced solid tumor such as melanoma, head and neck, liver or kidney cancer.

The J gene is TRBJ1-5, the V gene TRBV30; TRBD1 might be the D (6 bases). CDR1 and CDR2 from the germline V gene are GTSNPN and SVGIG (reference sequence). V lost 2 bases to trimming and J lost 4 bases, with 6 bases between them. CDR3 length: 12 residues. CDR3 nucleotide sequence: TGTGCCTGGAGTCAGGGGAATCAGCCCCAGCATTTT. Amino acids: CAWSQGNQPQHF.

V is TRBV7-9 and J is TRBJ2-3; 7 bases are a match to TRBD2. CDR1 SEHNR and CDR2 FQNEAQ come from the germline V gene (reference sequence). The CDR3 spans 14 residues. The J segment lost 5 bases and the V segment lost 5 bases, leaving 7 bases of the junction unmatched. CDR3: CASSPGGSQDTQYF. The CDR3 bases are TGTGCCAGCAGCCCCGGGGGGTCGCAAGATACGCAGTATTTT.

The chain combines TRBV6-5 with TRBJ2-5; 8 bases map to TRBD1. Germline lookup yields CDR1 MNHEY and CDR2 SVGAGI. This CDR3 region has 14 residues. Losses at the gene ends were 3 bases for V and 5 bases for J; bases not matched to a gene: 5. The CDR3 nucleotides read TGTGCCAGCAGTTATGGACAGGGATCGGAGACCCAGTACTTC. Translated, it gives CASSYGQGSETQYF.

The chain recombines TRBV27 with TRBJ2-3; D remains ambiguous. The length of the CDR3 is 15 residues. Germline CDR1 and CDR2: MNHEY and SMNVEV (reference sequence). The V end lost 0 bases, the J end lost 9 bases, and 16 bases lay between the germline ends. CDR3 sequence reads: CASSLSAVTSGTQYF. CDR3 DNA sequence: TGTGCCAGCAGTTTATCGGCCGTCACCTCCGGAACGCAGTATTTT.

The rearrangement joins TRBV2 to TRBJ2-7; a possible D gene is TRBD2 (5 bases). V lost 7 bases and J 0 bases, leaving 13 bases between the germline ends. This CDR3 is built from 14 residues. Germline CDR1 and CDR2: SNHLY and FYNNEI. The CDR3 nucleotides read TGTGCCAGCACTAACGGGATTATCTCCTACGAGCAGTACTTC. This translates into CASTNGIISYEQYF.

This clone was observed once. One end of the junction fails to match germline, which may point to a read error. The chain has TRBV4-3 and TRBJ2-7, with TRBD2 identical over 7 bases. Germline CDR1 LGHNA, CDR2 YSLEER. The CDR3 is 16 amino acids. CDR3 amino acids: CAGSQDWAGEIYEQYF. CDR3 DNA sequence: TGCGCCGGCAGCCAAGATTGGGCGGGGGAGATCTACGAGCAGTACTTC.

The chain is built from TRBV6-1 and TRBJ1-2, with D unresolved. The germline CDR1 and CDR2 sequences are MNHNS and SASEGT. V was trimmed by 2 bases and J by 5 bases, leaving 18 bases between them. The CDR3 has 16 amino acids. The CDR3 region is CASSEIARPSAYGYTF. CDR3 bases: TGTGCCAGCAGTGAAATTGCGCGGCCTTCTGCTTATGGCTACACCTTC.

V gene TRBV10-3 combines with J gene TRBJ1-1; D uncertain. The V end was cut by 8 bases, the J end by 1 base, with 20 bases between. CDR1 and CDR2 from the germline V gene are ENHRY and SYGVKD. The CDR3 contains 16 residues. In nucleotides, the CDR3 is TGTGCCATCCAAGCTCTGGACGGGTTACGGAACACTGAAGCTTTCTTT. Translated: CAIQALDGLRNTEAFF.

In nucleotides, the CDR3 is TGCGCCAGCAGCTGGAATTCGGGACAGGGGCACTACGAGCAGTACTTC. Translating it yields CASSWNSGQGHYEQYF. The chain uses TRBV5-1 and TRBJ2-7; 10 bases agree with TRBD1. CDR3 length: 16 residues. Germline loops: CDR1 SGHRS, CDR2 YFSETQ. V shed 3 bases and J 3 bases; nucleotides not matched to a gene: 9. The entire variable domain, with the rest obtained from reference TRBV5-1 and TRBJ2-7, is as follows: KAGVTQTPRYLIKTRGQQVTLSCSPISGHRSVSWYQQTPGQGLQFLFEYFSETQRNKGNFPGRFSGRQFSNSRSEMNVSTLELGDSALYLCASSWNSGQGHYEQYFGPGTRLTVT.

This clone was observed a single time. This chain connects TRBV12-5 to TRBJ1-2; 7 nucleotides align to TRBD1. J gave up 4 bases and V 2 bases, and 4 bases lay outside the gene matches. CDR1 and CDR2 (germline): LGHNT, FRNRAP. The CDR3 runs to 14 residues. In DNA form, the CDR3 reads TGTGCTAGTGGTTTGTTACAGGGGTCCTATGGCTACACCTTC. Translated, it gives CASGLLQGSYGYTF.

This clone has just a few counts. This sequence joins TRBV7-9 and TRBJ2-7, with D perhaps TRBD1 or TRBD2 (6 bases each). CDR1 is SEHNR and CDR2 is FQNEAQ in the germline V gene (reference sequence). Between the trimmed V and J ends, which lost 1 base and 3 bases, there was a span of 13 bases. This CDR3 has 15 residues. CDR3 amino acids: CASSLVPGAGYEQYF. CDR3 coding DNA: TGTGCCAGCAGCTTAGTACCGGGGGCCGGCTACGAGCAGTACTTC. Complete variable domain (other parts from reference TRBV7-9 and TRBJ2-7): DTGVSQNPRHKITKRGQNVTFRCDPISEHNRLYWYRQTLGQGPEFLTYFQNEAQLEKSRLLSDRFSAERPKGSFSTLEIQRTEQGDSAMYLCASSLVPGAGYEQYFGPGTRLTVT.

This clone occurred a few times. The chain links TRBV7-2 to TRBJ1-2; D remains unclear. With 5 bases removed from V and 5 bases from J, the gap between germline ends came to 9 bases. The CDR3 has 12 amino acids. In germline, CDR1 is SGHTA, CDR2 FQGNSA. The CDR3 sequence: CASSPSGYGYTF. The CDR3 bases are TGTGCCAGCAGCCCCTCGGGGTATGGCTACACCTTC. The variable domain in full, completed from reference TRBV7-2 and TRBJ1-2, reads GAGVSQSPSNKVTEKGKDVELRCDPISGHTALYWYRQSLGQGLEFLIYFQGNSAPDKSGLPSDRFSAERTGGSVSTLTIQRTQQEDSAVYLCASSPSGYGYTFGSGTRLTVV.